The text below deals with one TCR beta chain. This sample was included in a study of blood T cell repertoires in COVID-19. Study-wide context: Samples of COVID-19 (acute and convalescent) were obtained from the United States, Italy and Spain. The analysed material was cDNA or gDNA that came from T cells, B-cell-depleted T cells, or PBMCs.

Per the original methods: Amplification from reference gene primers served as the basis for estimated nucleated cell counts. Method: immunoSEQ multiplex PCR; TCRdb's copy keeps in-frame clones and lacks some. That table supplies the V and J calls and clone size; D and trimming were determined from the DNA. The sample yields 250,000 to 350,000 clones, approximately 86% seen once. Germline-derived CDR1 and CDR2 are SEHNR and FQNEAQ (reference sequence). CDR3 length: 12 residues. V gave up 5 bases and J gave up 8 bases; unmatched junction bases: 2. The clonotype originates from a young man with active or convalescent COVID-19. This chain joins TRBV7-9 and TRBJ1-1; 10 bases align to TRBD1. The sequencing sample was made of peripheral blood. The DNA of the CDR3 is TGTGCCAGCAGCAGACAGGGGGCCGAAGCTTTCTTT. This sequence encodes CASSRQGAEAFF.